Listed here is a single TCR beta chain. The antigen is undetermined. The data originate from a study of T cell responses to AZD1222 COVID-19 vaccine. Study-wide results and limits: Vaccination with two AZD1222 doses was followed by a rise in Spike-specific TCR breadth and depth. Clonal diversity was possibly underestimated, and white British individuals and females predominated among donors. Per reports, nearly half of all spike-specific TCRs target regions that are unmutated in variants.

Sequencing was performed with immunoSEQ multiplex PCR; in TCRdb, only in-frame clones are kept and a portion is missing. The sample lists more than 95,000 clones, about 89% occurring once. CDR3 length equals 12 residues. Trimming took off 10 bases at V and 2 bases at J, with 6 bases between the two ends. The source of this sequence is an adult in good health. This sequence joins TRBV12-3 or TRBV12-4 and TRBJ2-6; no definite D call. The input for sequencing was peripheral blood, taken on day 0 of MenACWY control vaccination. The CDR3 DNA reads TGTGCCAACTCCGCTGGGGCCAACGTCCTGACTTTC. It is translated as CANSAGANVLTF.